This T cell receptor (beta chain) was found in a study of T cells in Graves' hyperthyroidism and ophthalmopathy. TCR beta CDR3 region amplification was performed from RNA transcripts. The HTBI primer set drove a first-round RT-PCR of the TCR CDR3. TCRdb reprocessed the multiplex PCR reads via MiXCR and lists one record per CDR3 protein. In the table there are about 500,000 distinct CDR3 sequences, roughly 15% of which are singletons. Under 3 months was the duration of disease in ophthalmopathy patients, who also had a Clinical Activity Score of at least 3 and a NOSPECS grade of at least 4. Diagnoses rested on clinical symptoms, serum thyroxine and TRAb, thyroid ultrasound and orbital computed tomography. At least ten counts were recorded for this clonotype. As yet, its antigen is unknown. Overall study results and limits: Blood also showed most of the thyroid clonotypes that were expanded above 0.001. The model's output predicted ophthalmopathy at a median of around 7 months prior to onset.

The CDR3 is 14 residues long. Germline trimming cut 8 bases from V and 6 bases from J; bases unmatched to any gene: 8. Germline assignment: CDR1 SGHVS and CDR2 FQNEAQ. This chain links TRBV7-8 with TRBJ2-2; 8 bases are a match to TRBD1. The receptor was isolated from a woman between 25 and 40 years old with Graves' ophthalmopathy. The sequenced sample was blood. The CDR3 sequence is CASGDRGESGELFF. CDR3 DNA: TGTGCCAGCGGCGACAGGGGCGAGTCCGGGGAGCTGTTTTTT.